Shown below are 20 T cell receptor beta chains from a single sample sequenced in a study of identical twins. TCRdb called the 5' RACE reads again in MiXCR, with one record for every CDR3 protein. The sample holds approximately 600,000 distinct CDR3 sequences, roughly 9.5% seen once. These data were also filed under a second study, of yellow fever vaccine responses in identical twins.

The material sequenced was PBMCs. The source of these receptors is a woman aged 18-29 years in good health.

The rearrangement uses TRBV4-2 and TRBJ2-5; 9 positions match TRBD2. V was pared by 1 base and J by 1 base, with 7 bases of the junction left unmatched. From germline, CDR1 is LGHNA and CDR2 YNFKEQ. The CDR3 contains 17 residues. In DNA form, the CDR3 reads TGTGCCAGCAGCCAAGTCGGGCTAGCGGGAAGCCAAGAGACCCAGTACTTC. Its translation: CASSQVGLAGSQETQYF.

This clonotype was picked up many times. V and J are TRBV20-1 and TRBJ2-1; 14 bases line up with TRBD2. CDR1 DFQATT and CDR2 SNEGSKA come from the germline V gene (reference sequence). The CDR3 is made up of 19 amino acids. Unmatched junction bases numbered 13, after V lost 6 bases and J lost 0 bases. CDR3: CSAAAPGTSGGGSYNEQFF. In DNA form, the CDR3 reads TGCAGTGCGGCCGCTCCCGGGACTAGCGGGGGTGGCTCCTACAATGAGCAGTTCTTC.

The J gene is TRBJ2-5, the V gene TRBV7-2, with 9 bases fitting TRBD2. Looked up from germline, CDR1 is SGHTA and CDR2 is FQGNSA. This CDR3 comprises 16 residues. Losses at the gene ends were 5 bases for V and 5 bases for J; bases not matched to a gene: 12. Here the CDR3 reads CASSLRGLAARETQYF. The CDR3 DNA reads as TGTGCCAGCAGCCTCCGGGGACTAGCTGCCCGGGAGACCCAGTACTTC.

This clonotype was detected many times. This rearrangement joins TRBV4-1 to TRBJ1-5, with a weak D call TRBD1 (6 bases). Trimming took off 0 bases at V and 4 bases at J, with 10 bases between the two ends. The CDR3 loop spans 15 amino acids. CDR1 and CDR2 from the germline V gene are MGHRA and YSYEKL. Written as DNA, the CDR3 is TGCGCCAGCAGCCAAGATGGGGGCAGTAATCAGCCCCAGCATTTT. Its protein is CASSQDGGSNQPQHF.

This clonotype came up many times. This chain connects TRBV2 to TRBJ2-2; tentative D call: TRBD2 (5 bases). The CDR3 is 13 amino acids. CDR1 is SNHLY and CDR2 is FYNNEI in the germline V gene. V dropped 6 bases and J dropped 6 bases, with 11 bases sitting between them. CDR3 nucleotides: TGTGCCAGCAGGGGTTTAGCGTCCGGGGAGCTGTTTTTT. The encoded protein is CASRGLASGELFF.

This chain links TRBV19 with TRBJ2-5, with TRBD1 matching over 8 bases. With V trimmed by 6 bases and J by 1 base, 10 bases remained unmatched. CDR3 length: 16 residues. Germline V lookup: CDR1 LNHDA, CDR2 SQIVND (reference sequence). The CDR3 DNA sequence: TGTGCCAGTAGCGTAGTCGGGACAGGCCCCCAAGAGACCCAGTACTTC. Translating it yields CASSVVGTGPQETQYF.

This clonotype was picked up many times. The CDR3 DNA follows: TGTGCCACCAGCAGGGGACTAGCGGTCCAAGAGACCCAGTACTTC. Translated, it gives CATSRGLAVQETQYF. The V and J genes are TRBV15 and TRBJ2-5; 11 bases map to TRBD2. After removal of 3 bases from V and 1 base from J, the junction contained 1 base not matched to a gene. Germline values: CDR1 LNHNV, CDR2 YYDKDF (reference sequence). The CDR3 runs to 15 residues.

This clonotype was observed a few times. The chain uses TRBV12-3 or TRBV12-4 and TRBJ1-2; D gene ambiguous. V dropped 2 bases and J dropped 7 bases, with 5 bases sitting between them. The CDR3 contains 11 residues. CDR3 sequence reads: CASSLRAGYTF. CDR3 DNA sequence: TGTGCCAGCAGTTTACGAGCTGGCTACACCTTC.

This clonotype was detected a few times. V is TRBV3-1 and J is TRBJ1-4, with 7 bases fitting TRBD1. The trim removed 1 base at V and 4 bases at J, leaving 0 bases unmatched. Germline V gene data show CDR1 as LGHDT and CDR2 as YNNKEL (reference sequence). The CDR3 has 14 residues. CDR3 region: CASSQAGGNEKLFF. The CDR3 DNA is TGTGCCAGCAGCCAAGCAGGGGGTAATGAAAAACTGTTTTTT.

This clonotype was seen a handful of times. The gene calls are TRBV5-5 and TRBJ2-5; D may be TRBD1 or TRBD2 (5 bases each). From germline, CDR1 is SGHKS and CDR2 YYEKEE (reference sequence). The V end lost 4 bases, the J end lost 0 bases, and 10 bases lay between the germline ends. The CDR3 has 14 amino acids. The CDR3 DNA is TGTGCCAGCAGCCTGGGACCGTACCAAGAGACCCAGTACTTC. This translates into CASSLGPYQETQYF.

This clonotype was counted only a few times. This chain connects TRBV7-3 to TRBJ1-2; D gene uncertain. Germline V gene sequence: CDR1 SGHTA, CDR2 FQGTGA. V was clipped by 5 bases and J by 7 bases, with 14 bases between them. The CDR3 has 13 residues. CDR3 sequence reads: CASSTSPSGGYTF. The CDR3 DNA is TGTGCCAGCAGCACCTCCCCAAGCGGTGGCTACACCTTC.

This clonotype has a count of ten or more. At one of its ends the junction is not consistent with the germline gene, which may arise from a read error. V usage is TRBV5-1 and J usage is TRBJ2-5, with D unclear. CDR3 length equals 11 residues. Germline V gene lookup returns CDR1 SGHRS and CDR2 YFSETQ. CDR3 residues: CASSSQETQYF. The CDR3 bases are TGTGCCAGCAGTTCCCAAGAGACCCAGTACTTC.

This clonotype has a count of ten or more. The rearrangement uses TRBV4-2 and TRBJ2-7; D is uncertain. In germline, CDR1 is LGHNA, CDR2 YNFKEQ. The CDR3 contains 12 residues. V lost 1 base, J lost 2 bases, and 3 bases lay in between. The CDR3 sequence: CASSQGPYEQYF. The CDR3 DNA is TGTGCCAGCAGCCAAGGCCCCTACGAGCAGTACTTC.

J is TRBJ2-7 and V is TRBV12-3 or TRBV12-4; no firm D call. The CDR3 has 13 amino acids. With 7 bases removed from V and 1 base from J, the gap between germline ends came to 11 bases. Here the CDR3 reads CASTYGSSYEQYF. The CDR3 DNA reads TGTGCCAGCACCTATGGGTCATCCTACGAGCAGTACTTC.

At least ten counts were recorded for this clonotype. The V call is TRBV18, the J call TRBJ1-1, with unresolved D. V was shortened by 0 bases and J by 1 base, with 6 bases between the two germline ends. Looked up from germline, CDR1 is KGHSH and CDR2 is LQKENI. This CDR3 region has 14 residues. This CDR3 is CASSPPKKNTEAFF. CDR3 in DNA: TGTGCCAGCTCACCACCGAAGAAGAACACTGAAGCTTTCTTT. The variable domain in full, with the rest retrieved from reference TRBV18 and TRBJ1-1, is NAGVMQNPRHLVRRRGQEARLRCSPMKGHSHVYWYRQLPEEGLKFMVYLQKENIIDESGMPKERFSAEFPKEGPSILRIQQVVRGDSAAYFCASSPPKKNTEAFFGQGTRLTVV.

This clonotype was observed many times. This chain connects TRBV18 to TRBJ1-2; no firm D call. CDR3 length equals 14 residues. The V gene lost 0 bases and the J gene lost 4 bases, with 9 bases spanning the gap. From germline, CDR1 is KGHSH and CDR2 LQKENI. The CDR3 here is CASSPPVISYGYTF. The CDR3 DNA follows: TGTGCCAGCTCACCACCGGTCATTTCCTATGGCTACACCTTC.

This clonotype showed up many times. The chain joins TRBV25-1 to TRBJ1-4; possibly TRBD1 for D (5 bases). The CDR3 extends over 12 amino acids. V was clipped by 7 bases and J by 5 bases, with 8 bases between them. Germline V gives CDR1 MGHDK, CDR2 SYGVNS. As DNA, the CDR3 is TGTGCCAGCACGACAGACAATGAAAAACTGTTTTTT. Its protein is CASTTDNEKLFF.

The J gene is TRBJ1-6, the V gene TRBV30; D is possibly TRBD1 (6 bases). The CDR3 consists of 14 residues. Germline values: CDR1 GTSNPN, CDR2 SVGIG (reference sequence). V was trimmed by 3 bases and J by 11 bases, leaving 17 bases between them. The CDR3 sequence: CAWSLTGLATPLHF. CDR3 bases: TGTGCCTGGAGCCTCACAGGGTTGGCGACACCCCTCCACTTT. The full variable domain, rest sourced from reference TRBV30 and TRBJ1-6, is SQTIHQWPATLVQPVGSPLSLECTVEGTSNPNLYWYRQAAGRGLQLLFYSVGIGQISSEVPQNLSASRPQDRQFILSSKKLLLSDSGFYLCAWSLTGLATPLHFGNGTRLTVT.

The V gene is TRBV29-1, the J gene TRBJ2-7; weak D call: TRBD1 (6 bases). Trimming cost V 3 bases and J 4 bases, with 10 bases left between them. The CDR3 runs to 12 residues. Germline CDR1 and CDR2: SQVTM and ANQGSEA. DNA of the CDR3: TGCAGCGTTGAGACCCAGGGGTACGAGCAGTACTTC. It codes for CSVETQGYEQYF.

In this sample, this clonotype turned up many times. CDR3 DNA sequence: TGTGCCACCAGCAGAGATCGCGGGACGAAGCAAGAGACCCAGTACTTC. Protein sequence: CATSRDRGTKQETQYF. The rearrangement uses TRBV15 and TRBJ2-5, with a possible D match to TRBD2 (6 bases). The V end lost 0 bases, the J end lost 2 bases, and 13 bases lay between the germline ends. The CDR3 sequence is 16 residues long. The V gene's germline CDR1 is LNHNV and CDR2 YYDKDF (reference sequence).